A selection of T cell receptor beta chains follows, all from one sample in a study of identical twins. In TCRdb, the 5' RACE reads were re-called with MiXCR into one record per CDR3 protein. The sample has over 500,000 distinct CDR3 sequences, less than 25% seen once. This sample also appeared in a second study, on T cells expressing NK-cell markers.

Sequencing was carried out using CD4+ T cells sorted from blood. The receptors were sampled from a woman aged 18-30 years in good health. Both conserved end residues are part of each CDR3. Each record gives: J gene, clone size, V gene, D gene, CDR3 DNA, CDR3 protein. A D gene is named only where the DNA matches it firmly. Clone size appears in some rows only: once, few, many, or a class for an expanded clone.

J: TRBJ1-1
size: -
V: TRBV11-3
D: -
DNA: TGTGCCAGCAGCCCCTGGTGGGGGACCGTAAACACTGAAGCTTTCTTT
CDR3: CASSPWWGTVNTEAFF

J: TRBJ2-7
size: -
V: TRBV7-2
D: -
DNA: TGTGCCAGCAGCGTGGACCTTTACGAGCAGTACTTC
CDR3: CASSVDLYEQYF

J: TRBJ2-5
size: -
V: TRBV5-1
D: -
DNA: TGCGCCAGCAGCTCCGGTACCCTACAAGAGACCCAGTACTTC
CDR3: CASSSGTLQETQYF

J: TRBJ1-3
size: many
V: TRBV12-3/TRBV12-4
D: TRBD1
DNA: TGTGCCAGCTTAAACATCGGGACAGGGGCTGGAAACACCATATATTTT
CDR3: CASLNIGTGAGNTIYF

J: TRBJ2-7
size: few
V: TRBV12-3/TRBV12-4
D: -
DNA: TGTGCCAGCAGGGCTAAGACAAGCTACGAGCAGTACTTC
CDR3: CASRAKTSYEQYF

J: TRBJ2-7
size: few
V: TRBV20-1
D: -
DNA: TGCAGTGCGCGGTCCTACTCGAGCTCCTACGAGCAGTACTTC
CDR3: CSARSYSSSYEQYF

J: TRBJ2-1
size: -
V: TRBV7-2
D: -
DNA: TGTGCCAGCAGCTTAGGCCCCCGAACCGGATCCCTGAATGAGCAGTTCTTC
CDR3: CASSLGPRTGSLNEQFF

J: TRBJ2-2
size: few
V: TRBV6-2/TRBV6-3
D: -
DNA: TGTGCCAGCAGTTACTCGATACGGCCAACCGGGGAGCTGTTTTTT
CDR3: CASSYSIRPTGELFF

J: TRBJ2-3
size: few
V: TRBV9
D: TRBD2
DNA: TGTGCCAGCAACTCGAGGACTAGCGGGAGAGGAGATACGCAGTATTTT
CDR3: CASNSRTSGRGDTQYF

J: TRBJ2-1
size: -
V: TRBV4-2
D: -
DNA: TGTGCCAGCAGCCAAGATCCGAGCGGATACAATGAGCAGTTCTTC
CDR3: CASSQDPSGYNEQFF

J: TRBJ2-2
size: few
V: TRBV6-1
D: TRBD2
DNA: TGTGCCAGCAGTGACGGGACTAGCCGTGGTACCGGGGAGCTGTTTTTT
CDR3: CASSDGTSRGTGELFF

J: TRBJ2-1
size: few
V: TRBV6-5
D: TRBD2
DNA: TGTGCCAGCAGTTCCCTCTCAAGCGGGGGGTTCAATGAGCAGTTCTTC
CDR3: CASSSLSSGGFNEQFF

J: TRBJ2-3
size: few
V: TRBV20-1
D: -
DNA: TGCAGTGCTACACCAGGGGCTACCATCCGGACGCAGTATTTT
CDR3: CSATPGATIRTQYF

J: TRBJ2-3
size: few
V: TRBV15
D: -
DNA: TGTGCCACCAGCAGGCCGAAGGGAAGCGGAAGAAATACGCAGTATTTT
CDR3: CATSRPKGSGRNTQYF

J: TRBJ2-1
size: -
V: TRBV13
D: -
DNA: TGTGCCAGCAGCCGAAAGCCCAGGGCGGATGAGCAGTTCTTC
CDR3: CASSRKPRADEQFF

J: TRBJ1-6
size: once
V: TRBV20-1
D: -
DNA: TGCAGTGCCTTCGACAGGCCGGGTTCACCCCTCCACTTT
CDR3: CSAFDRPGSPLHF

J: TRBJ1-1
size: many
V: TRBV7-9
D: -
DNA: TGTGCCAGCAGCTTAAGTGAGAACACTGAAGCTTTCTTT
CDR3: CASSLSENTEAFF

J: TRBJ2-1
size: -
V: TRBV20-1
D: -
DNA: TGCAGTGCTGGGATGACGAATGAGCAGTTCTTC
CDR3: CSAGMTNEQFF

J: TRBJ2-5
size: -
V: TRBV5-1
D: -
DNA: TGCGCCAGCAGCTTGGTAGGGGGGAAGGGAGAGACCCAGTACTTC
CDR3: CASSLVGGKGETQYF

J: TRBJ2-7
size: few
V: TRBV6-1
D: -
DNA: TGTGCCAGCAGTGAACGCCGGGGCTACGAGCAGTACTTC
CDR3: CASSERRGYEQYF

J: TRBJ2-2
size: few
V: TRBV20-1
D: -
DNA: TGCAGTGCTAGGGGGACCGGCCAAAGGTTCACCGGGGAGCTGTTTTTT
CDR3: CSARGTGQRFTGELFF

J: TRBJ2-7
size: -
V: TRBV5-1
D: -
DNA: TGCGCCAGCTCCTCCGGGGCGGCCAACTCCTACGAGCAGTACTTC
CDR3: CASSSGAANSYEQYF

J: TRBJ2-5
size: -
V: TRBV4-3
D: -
DNA: TGCGCCAGCAGCCAAGATCGGAGGGGGGAGACCCAGTACTTC
CDR3: CASSQDRRGETQYF

J: TRBJ2-5
size: -
V: TRBV12-3/TRBV12-4
D: TRBD1
DNA: TGTGCCAGCAGTCCATTACAGGGGGAGACCCAGTACTTC
CDR3: CASSPLQGETQYF

J: TRBJ2-2
size: few
V: TRBV20-1
D: -
DNA: TGCAGTGCTAGAGATCAACTTAGGGGGTTCACCGGGGAGCTGTTTTTT
CDR3: CSARDQLRGFTGELFF

J: TRBJ2-5
size: -
V: TRBV6-1
D: -
DNA: TGTGCCAGCACAGATCCAGCCCAAGAGACCCAGTACTTC
CDR3: CASTDPAQETQYF

J: TRBJ1-2
size: -
V: TRBV20-1
D: TRBD1
DNA: TGCAGTGCCCGAGAACCGGGACAGGGAAACTATGGCTACACCTTC
CDR3: CSAREPGQGNYGYTF

J: TRBJ2-5
size: -
V: TRBV20-1
D: TRBD2
DNA: TGCAGTGCGGAGCGGGGCTTAGTAGAGACCCAGTACTTC
CDR3: CSAERGLVETQYF

J: TRBJ2-5
size: few
V: TRBV24-1
D: -
DNA: TGTGCCACCAGTCGGTGGGGGGAGACCCAGTACTTC
CDR3: CATSRWGETQYF

J: TRBJ1-5
size: -
V: TRBV15
D: -
DNA: TGTGCCACCAGCAGAGATGGACAGAGGAATCAGCCCCAGCATTTT
CDR3: CATSRDGQRNQPQHF

J: TRBJ2-2
size: few
V: TRBV5-1
D: -
DNA: TGCGCCAGCAGCTTAATGGGGTTTGACACCGGGGAGCTGTTTTTT
CDR3: CASSLMGFDTGELFF

J: TRBJ2-3
size: -
V: TRBV5-6
D: -
DNA: TGTGCCAGCAGCTCGGCGGCAGGCACAGATACGCAGTATTTT
CDR3: CASSSAAGTDTQYF

J: TRBJ1-1
size: -
V: TRBV20-1
D: TRBD1
DNA: TGCAGTGCTTTGCAGGGGGCGAACACTGAAGCTTTCTTT
CDR3: CSALQGANTEAFF

J: TRBJ1-2
size: many
V: TRBV20-1
D: -
DNA: TGCAGTGCTAGCTCGGGGGACTATGGCTACACCTTC
CDR3: CSASSGDYGYTF

J: TRBJ2-7
size: -
V: TRBV6-5
D: -
DNA: TGTGCCAGCAGTTACGGCGGGGGCGGGGATGGCCGCTACGAGCAGTACTTC
CDR3: CASSYGGGGDGRYEQYF

J: TRBJ2-7
size: once
V: TRBV18
D: TRBD1
DNA: TGTGCCAGCTCACTTTCAATGCCCGGGACAGGGGACTACGAGCAGTACTTC
CDR3: CASSLSMPGTGDYEQYF

J: TRBJ2-6
size: -
V: TRBV7-8
D: -
DNA: TGTGCCAGCAGCGCTGGGAGTGGCTCTGGGGCCAACGTCCTGACTTTC
CDR3: CASSAGSGSGANVLTF

J: TRBJ1-5
size: -
V: TRBV2
D: -
DNA: TGTGCCAGCAGTGATCAGGGCCTGGATCAGCCCCAGCATTTT
CDR3: CASSDQGLDQPQHF

J: TRBJ2-3
size: -
V: TRBV7-2
D: TRBD2
DNA: TGTGCCAGCAGCTTAGGCGTAGGCGGGAGAGGGACAGATACGCAGTATTTT
CDR3: CASSLGVGGRGTDTQYF

J: TRBJ2-1
size: few
V: TRBV14
D: TRBD2
DNA: TGTGCCAGCAGCCAGCGGGGGACCTCCTCCTACAATGAGCAGTTCTTC
CDR3: CASSQRGTSSYNEQFF

J: TRBJ1-1
size: many
V: TRBV19
D: -
DNA: TGTGCCAGTAGTGTTACAGGGTACACTGAAGCTTTCTTT
CDR3: CASSVTGYTEAFF

J: TRBJ2-2
size: -
V: TRBV10-2
D: -
DNA: TGCGCCAGCAGTGAGGAGGACCTGTTTCTGAACACCGGGGAGCTGTTTTTT
CDR3: CASSEEDLFLNTGELFF